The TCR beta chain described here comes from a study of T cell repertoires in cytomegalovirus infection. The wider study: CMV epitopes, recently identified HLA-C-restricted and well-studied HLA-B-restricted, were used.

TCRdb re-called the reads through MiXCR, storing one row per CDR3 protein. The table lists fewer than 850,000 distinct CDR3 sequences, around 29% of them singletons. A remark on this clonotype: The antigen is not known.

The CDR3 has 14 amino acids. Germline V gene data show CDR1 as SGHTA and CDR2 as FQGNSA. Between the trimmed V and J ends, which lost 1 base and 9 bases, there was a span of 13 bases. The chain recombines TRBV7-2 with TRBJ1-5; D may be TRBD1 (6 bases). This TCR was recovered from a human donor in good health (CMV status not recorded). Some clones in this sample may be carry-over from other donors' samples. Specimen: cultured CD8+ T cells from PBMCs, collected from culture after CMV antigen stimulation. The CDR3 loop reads CASSLGRGVAPQHF. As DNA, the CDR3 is TGTGCCAGCAGCTTAGGCAGGGGAGTTGCGCCCCAGCATTTT.